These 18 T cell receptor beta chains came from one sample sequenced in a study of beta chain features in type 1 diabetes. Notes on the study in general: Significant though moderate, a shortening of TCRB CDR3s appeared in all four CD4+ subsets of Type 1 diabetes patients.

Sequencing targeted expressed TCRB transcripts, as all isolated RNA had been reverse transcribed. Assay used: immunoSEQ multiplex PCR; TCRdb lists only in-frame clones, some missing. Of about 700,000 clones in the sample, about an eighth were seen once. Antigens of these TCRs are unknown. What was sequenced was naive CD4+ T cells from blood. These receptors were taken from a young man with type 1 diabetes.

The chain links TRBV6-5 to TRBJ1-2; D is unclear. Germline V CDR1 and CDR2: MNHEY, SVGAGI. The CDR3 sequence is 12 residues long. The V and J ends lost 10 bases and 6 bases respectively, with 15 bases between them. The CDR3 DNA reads TGTGCCATCCCCAGCGATTCAGATGGCTACACCTTC. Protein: CAIPSDSDGYTF.

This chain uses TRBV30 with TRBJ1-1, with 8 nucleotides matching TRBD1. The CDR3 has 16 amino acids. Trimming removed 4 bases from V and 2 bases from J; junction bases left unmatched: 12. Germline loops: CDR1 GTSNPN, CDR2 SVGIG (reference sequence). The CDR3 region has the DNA TGTGCCTGGAATGTGGCAGGGGGCGCGAGAAACACTGAAGCTTTCTTT. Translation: CAWNVAGGARNTEAFF.

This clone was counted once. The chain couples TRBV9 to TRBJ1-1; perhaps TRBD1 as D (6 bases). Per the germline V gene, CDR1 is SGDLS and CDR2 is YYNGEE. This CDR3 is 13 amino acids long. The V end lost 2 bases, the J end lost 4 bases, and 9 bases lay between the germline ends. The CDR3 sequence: CASSVRGTTEAFF. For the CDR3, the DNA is TGTGCCAGCAGCGTGAGGGGGACCACTGAAGCTTTCTTT. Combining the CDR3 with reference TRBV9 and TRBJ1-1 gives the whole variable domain DSGVTQTPKHLITATGQRVTLRCSPRSGDLSVYWYQQSLDQGLQFLIQYYNGEERAKGNILERFSAQQFPDLHSELNLSSLELGDSALYFCASSVRGTTEAFFGQGTRLTVV.

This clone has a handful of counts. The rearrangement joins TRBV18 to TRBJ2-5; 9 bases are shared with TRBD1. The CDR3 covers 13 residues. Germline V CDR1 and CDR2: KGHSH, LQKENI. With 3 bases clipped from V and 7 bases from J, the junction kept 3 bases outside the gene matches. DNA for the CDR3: TGTGCCAGCTCACCGGGACAGGGATGGACCCAGTACTTC. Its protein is CASSPGQGWTQYF.

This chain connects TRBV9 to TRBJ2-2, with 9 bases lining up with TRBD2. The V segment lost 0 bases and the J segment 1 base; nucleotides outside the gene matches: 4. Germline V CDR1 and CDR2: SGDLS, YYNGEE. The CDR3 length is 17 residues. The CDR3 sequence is CASSVGRSGGNTGELFF. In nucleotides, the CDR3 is TGTGCCAGCAGCGTAGGCCGTAGCGGGGGGAACACCGGGGAGCTGTTTTTT. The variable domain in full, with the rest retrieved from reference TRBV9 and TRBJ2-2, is DSGVTQTPKHLITATGQRVTLRCSPRSGDLSVYWYQQSLDQGLQFLIQYYNGEERAKGNILERFSAQQFPDLHSELNLSSLELGDSALYFCASSVGRSGGNTGELFFGEGSRLTVL.

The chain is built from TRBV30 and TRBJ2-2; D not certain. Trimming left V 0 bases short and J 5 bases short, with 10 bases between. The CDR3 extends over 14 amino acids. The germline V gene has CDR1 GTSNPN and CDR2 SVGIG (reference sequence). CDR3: CAWSVVVGTGELFF. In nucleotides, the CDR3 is TGTGCCTGGAGTGTGGTCGTAGGGACCGGGGAGCTGTTTTTT.

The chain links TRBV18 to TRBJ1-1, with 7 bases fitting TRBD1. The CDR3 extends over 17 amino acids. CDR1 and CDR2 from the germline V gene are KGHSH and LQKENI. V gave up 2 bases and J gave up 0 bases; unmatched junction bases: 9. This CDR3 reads CASSPFRSQGMNTEAFF. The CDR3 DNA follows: TGTGCCAGCTCACCATTCCGTTCACAGGGGATGAACACTGAAGCTTTCTTT.

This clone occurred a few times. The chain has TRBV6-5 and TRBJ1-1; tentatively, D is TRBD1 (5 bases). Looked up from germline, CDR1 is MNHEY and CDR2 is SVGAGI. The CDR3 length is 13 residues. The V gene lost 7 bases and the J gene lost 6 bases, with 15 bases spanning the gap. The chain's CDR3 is CASTSREVAEAFF. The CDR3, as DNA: TGTGCCAGCACTTCCAGGGAGGTGGCTGAAGCTTTCTTT.

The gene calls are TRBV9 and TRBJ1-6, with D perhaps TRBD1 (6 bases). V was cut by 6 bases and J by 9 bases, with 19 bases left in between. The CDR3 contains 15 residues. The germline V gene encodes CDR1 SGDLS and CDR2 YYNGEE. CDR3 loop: CASTEPGGHSSPLHF. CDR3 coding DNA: TGTGCCAGCACAGAACCGGGGGGGCATAGTTCACCCCTCCACTTT.

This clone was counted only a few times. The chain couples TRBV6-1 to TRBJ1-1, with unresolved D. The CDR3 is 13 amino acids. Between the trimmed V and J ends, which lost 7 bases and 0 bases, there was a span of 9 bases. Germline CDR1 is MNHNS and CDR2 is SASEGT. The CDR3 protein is CASISTLNTEAFF. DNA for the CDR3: TGTGCCAGCATATCGACCTTGAACACTGAAGCTTTCTTT.

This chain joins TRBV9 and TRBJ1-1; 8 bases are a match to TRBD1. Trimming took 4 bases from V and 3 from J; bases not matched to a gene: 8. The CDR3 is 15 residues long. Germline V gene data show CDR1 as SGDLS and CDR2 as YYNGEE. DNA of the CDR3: TGTGCCAGCAGCCCCCGGACAGGGAAGGACACTGAAGCTTTCTTT. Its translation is CASSPRTGKDTEAFF.

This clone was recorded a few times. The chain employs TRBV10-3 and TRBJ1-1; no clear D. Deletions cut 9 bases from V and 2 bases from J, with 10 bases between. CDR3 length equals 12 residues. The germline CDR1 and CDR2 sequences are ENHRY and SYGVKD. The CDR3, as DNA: TGTGCCATAGGGAATTTAAACACTGAAGCTTTCTTT. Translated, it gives CAIGNLNTEAFF.

CDR3 residues: CASSSGGTDTQYF. The CDR3 DNA reads as TGTGCCAGCTCTAGCGGGGGCACAGATACGCAGTATTTT. The rearrangement links TRBV6-1 to TRBJ2-3; TRBD2 aligns across 9 bases. The CDR3 is made up of 13 amino acids. With V trimmed by 8 bases and J by 1 base, 1 base remained unmatched. The germline V gene has CDR1 MNHNS and CDR2 SASEGT.

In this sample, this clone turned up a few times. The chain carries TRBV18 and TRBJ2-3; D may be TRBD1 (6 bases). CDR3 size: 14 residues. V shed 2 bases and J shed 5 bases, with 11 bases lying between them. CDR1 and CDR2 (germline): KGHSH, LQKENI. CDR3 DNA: TGTGCCAGCTCACCAAACCAGGGGCGAGATACGCAGTATTTT. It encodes CASSPNQGRDTQYF.

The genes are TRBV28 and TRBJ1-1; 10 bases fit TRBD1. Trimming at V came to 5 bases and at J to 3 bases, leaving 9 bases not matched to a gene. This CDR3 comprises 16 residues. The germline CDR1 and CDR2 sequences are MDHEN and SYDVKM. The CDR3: CASSRDRGPPYTEAFF. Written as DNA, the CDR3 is TGTGCCAGCAGTCGGGACAGGGGACCCCCGTACACTGAAGCTTTCTTT.

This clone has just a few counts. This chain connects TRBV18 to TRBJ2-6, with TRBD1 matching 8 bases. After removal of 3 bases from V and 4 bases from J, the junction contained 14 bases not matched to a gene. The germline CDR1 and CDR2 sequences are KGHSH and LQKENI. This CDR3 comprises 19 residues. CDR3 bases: TGTGCCAGCTCACCGACACTGACAGGGGTCTACTCCGGGGCCAACGTCCTGACTTTC. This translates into CASSPTLTGVYSGANVLTF.

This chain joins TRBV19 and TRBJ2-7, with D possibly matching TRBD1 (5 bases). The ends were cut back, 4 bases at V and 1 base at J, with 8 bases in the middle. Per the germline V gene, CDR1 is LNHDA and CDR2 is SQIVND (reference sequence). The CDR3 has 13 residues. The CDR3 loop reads CASSKAGSYEQYF. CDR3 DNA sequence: TGTGCCAGTAGTAAGGCAGGGTCCTACGAGCAGTACTTC.

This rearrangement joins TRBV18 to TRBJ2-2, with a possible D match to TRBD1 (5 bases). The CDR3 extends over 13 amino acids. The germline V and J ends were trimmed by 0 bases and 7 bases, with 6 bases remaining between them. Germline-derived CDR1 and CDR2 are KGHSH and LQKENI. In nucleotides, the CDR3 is TGTGCCAGCTCACCACCAGGGGACGGGGAGCTGTTTTTT. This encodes CASSPPGDGELFF.